This T cell receptor (beta chain) derives from a study of TIL therapy for anti-PD-1-resistant metastatic lung cancer. Study context: Tumors had a median PD-L1 proportion score of 6%.

This CDR3 is built from 16 residues. Trimming cost V 3 bases and J 2 bases, with 15 bases left between them. CDR1 SGHDT and CDR2 YYEEEE come from the germline V gene. This was the immunoSEQ v3 assay. Clones were sequenced by immunoSEQ multiplex PCR, and TCRdb holds only the in-frame ones, with some missing. Of several thousand clones listed, over 65% are singletons. Time point indicated: pre-treatment sample, taken before nivolumab and TIL therapy. Pleural nodules or supraclavicular lymph nodes made up most of the excised metastases sampled. V and J are TRBV5-6 and TRBJ2-4; D perhaps matches TRBD1 (7 bases). The source is a person aged 30 to 80 with non-small cell lung cancer. Sequences were derived from tumor tissue, sampled at baseline. In nucleotides, the CDR3 is TGTGCCAGCAGCTCCAGGGGGGATTTTACCAAAAACATTCAGTACTTC. This encodes CASSSRGDFTKNIQYF.